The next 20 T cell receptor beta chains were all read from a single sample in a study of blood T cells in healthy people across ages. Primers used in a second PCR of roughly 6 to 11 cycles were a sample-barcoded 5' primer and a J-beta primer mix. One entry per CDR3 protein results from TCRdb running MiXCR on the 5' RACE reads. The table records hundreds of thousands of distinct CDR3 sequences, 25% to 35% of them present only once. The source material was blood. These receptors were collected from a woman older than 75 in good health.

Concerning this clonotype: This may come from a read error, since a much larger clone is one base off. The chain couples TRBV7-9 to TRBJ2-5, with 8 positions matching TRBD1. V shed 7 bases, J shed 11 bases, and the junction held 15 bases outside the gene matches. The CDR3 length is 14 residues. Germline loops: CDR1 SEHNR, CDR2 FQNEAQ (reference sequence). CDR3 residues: CASNGQGRANEQYF. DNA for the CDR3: TGTGCCAGCAACGGACAGGGCAGGGCCAATGAGCAGTACTTC.

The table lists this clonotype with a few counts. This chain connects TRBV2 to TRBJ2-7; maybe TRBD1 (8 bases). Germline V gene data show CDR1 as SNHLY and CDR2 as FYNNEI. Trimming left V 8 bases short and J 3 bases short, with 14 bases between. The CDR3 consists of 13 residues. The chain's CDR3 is CASGRDRFYEQYF. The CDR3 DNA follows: TGTGCCAGCGGGAGGGACAGGTTCTACGAGCAGTACTTC.

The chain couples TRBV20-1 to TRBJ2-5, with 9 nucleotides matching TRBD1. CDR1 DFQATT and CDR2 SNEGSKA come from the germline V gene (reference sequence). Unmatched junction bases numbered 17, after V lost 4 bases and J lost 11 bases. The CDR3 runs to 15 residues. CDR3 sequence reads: CSAIPPGTGGNEQYF. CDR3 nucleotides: TGCAGTGCTATCCCGCCAGGCACAGGGGGCAATGAGCAGTACTTC.

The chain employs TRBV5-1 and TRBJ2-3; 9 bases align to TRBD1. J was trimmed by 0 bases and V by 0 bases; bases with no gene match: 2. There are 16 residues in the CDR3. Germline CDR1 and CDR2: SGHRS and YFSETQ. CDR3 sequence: CASSLGDRASTDTQYF. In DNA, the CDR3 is TGCGCCAGCAGCTTGGGGGACAGGGCTAGCACAGATACGCAGTATTTT.

The CDR3 spells CASSYPGTAQETQYF. The CDR3 nucleotides are TGTGCCAGCAGTTACCCCGGGACCGCTCAAGAGACCCAGTACTTC. This chain links TRBV2 with TRBJ2-5, with D possibly being TRBD1 or TRBD2 (5 bases each). Between the trimmed V and J ends, which lost 5 bases and 2 bases, there was a span of 15 bases. Germline-derived CDR1 and CDR2 are SNHLY and FYNNEI. This CDR3 spans 15 amino acids.

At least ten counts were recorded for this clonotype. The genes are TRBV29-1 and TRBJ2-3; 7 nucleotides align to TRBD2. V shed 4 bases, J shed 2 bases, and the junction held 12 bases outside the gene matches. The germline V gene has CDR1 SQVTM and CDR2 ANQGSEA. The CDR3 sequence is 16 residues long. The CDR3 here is CSVAVRAGINTDTQYF. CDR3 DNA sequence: TGCAGCGTTGCGGTGAGAGCGGGGATAAACACAGATACGCAGTATTTT.

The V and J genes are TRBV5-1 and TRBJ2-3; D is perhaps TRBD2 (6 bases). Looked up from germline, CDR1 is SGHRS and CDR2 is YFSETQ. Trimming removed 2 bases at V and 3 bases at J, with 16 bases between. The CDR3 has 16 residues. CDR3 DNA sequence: TGCGCCAGCAGCTTCCGGCCGGGTGGGGGGACAGATACGCAGTATTTT. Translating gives CASSFRPGGGTDTQYF.

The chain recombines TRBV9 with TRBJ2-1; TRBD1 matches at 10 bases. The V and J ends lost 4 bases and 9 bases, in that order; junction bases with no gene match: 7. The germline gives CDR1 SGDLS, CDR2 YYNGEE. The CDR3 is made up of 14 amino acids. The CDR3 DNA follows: TGTGCCAGCAGCCCTCAGACAGGGGGCGGTGAGCAGTTCTTC. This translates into CASSPQTGGGEQFF.

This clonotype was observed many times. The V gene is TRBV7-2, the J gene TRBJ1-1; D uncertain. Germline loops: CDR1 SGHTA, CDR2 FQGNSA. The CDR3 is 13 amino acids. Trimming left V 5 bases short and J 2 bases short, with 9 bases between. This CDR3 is CASSPRRNTEAFF. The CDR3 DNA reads TGTGCCAGCAGCCCGAGGAGAAACACTGAAGCTTTCTTT.

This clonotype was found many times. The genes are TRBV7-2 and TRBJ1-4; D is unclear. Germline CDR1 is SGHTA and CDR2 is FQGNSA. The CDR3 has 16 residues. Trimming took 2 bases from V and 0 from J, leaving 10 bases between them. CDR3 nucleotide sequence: TGTGCCAGCAGCTTAAGGGCATCAGCAACTAATGAAAAACTGTTTTTT. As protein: CASSLRASATNEKLFF.

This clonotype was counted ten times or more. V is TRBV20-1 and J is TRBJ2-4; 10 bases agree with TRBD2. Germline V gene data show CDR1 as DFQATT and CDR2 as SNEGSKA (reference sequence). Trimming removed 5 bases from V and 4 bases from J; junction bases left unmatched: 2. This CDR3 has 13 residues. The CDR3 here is CSAGAGGKNIQYF. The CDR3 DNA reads TGCAGTGCTGGAGCGGGGGGGAAAAACATTCAGTACTTC.

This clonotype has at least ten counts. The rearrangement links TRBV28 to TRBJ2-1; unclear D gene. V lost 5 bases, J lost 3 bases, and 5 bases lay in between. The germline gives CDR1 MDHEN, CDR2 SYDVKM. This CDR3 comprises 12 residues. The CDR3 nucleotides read TGTGCCAGCAGTCCCGACTACAATGAGCAGTTCTTC. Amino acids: CASSPDYNEQFF.

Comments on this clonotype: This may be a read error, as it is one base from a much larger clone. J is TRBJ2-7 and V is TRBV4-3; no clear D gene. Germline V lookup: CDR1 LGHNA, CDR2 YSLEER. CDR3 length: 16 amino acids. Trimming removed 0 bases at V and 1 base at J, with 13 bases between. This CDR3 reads CASSQDIRTGSYEQYF. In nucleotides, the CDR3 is TGCGCCAGCAGCCAAGATATTAGGACCGGATCCTACGAGCAGTACTTC.

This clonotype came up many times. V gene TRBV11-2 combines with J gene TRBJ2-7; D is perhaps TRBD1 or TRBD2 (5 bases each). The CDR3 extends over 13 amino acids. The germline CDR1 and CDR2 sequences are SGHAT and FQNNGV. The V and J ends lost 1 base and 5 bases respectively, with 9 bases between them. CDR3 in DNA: TGTGCCAGCAGCTTAGGTCGGGGCGACGAGCAGTACTTC. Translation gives CASSLGRGDEQYF.

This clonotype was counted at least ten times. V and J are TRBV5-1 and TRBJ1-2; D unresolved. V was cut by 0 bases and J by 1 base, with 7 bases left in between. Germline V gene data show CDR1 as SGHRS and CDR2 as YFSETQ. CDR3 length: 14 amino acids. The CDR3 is CASSLAEFNYGYTF. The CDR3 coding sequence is TGCGCCAGCAGCTTGGCGGAGTTTAACTATGGCTACACCTTC.

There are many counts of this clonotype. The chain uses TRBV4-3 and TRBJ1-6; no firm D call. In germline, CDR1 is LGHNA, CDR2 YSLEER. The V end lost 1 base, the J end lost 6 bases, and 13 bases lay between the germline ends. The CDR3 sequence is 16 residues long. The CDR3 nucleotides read TGCGCCAGCAGCCAAGGGGCGGTCGATAGTAATTCACCCCTCCACTTT. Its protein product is CASSQGAVDSNSPLHF.

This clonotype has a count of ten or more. The CDR3 reads CASSEVLEGHGTDTQYF. CDR3 nucleotides: TGTGCCAGCAGTGAAGTCCTGGAGGGACACGGCACAGATACGCAGTATTTT. The chain couples TRBV6-1 to TRBJ2-3, with D perhaps being TRBD1 or TRBD2 (6 bases each). V lost 1 base to trimming and J lost 1 base, with 15 bases between them. This CDR3 contains 17 residues. Germline CDR1 MNHNS, CDR2 SASEGT.

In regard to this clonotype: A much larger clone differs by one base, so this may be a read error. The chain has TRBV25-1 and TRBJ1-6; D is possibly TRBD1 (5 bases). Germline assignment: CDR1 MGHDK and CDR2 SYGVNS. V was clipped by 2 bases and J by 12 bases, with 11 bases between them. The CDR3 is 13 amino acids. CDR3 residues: CASSEGPGGPLHF. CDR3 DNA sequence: TGTGCCAGCAGTGAAGGCCCGGGGGGACCCCTCCACTTT.

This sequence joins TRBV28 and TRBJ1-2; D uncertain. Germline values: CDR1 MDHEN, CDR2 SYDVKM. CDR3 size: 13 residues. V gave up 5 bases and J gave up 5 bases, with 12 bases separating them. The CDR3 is CASSPDPLYGYTF. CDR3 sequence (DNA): TGTGCCAGCAGTCCGGACCCTTTGTATGGCTACACCTTC.

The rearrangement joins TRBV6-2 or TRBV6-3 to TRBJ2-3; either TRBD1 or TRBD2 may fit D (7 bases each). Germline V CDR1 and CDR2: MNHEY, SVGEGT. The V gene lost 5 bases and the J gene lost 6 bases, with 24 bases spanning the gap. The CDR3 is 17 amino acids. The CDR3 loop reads CASSLPGKGAGEDTQYF. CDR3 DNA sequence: TGTGCCAGCAGTCTACCCGGCAAGGGGGCGGGGGAGGATACGCAGTATTTT.